The rows below give T cell receptor beta chains drawn from one sample of a study of neurological immune-mediated disorders. TCRdb analysed the 5' RACE reads with MiXCR anew, one entry per CDR3 protein. The profile shows tens of thousands of distinct CDR3 sequences, less than 5% of them singletons. Sequencing was done on a sample of PBMCs. These receptors all stem from a man aged 50-59 years with multiple sclerosis. Each CDR3 is given with its conserved first and last residue. D genes are given only for firm matches. Clone size is given for some rows only: seen once, a few or many times, or a class if the clone is expanded.

CDR3nt: TGTGCCAGCAGTTTACGTCTGAAAGGTGGGCTAGCTTTCGAGCAGTACTTC
CDR3aa: CASSLRLKGGLAFEQYF
j_gene: TRBJ2-7
v_gene: TRBV28
d_gene: .
abundance: few
len: 17

CDR3nt: TGCGCCAGCAGCCGAGTAGGGACAGGCTACGAGCAGTACTTC
CDR3aa: CASSRVGTGYEQYF
j_gene: TRBJ2-7
v_gene: TRBV4-1
d_gene: TRBD1
abundance: few
len: 14

CDR3nt: TGTGCCAGCAGCGGACCCCTCTACGAGCAGTACTTC
CDR3aa: CASSGPLYEQYF
j_gene: TRBJ2-7
v_gene: TRBV7-9
d_gene: .
abundance: many
len: 12

CDR3nt: TGCGCCAGCAGCTTGAGACAGGGTACCAACGAGCAGTACTTC
CDR3aa: CASSLRQGTNEQYF
j_gene: TRBJ2-7
v_gene: TRBV5-1
d_gene: TRBD1
abundance: many
len: 14

CDR3nt: TGTGCCAGCAGCCCCAGGGGCCATAATTCACCCCTCCACTTT
CDR3aa: CASSPRGHNSPLHF
j_gene: TRBJ1-6
v_gene: TRBV12-3/TRBV12-4
d_gene: .
abundance: many
len: 14

CDR3nt: TGTGCCAGCAGTGAGTCCGTGGGTCAGGCAGAGGGAAACACCGGGGAGCTGTTTTTT
CDR3aa: CASSESVGQAEGNTGELFF
j_gene: TRBJ2-2
v_gene: TRBV2
d_gene: .
abundance: many
len: 19

CDR3nt: TGCAGTGCGAACAGACAGGGCCTCTACGAGCAGTACTTC
CDR3aa: CSANRQGLYEQYF
j_gene: TRBJ2-7
v_gene: TRBV20-1
d_gene: TRBD1
abundance: many
len: 13

CDR3nt: TGCAGTGCTAGAGAGTTGGGAGGCGAGAACATTCAGTACTTC
CDR3aa: CSARELGGENIQYF
j_gene: TRBJ2-4
v_gene: TRBV20-1
d_gene: .
abundance: many
len: 14

CDR3nt: TGTGCCAGCAGGCCCCAGAGGGGCCGCAGCTCCTACGAGCAGTACTTC
CDR3aa: CASRPQRGRSSYEQYF
j_gene: TRBJ2-7
v_gene: TRBV28
d_gene: .
abundance: many
len: 16

CDR3nt: TGTGCCAGCAGCACTACTAGCACAGATACGCAGTATTTT
CDR3aa: CASSTTSTDTQYF
j_gene: TRBJ2-3
v_gene: TRBV7-6
d_gene: .
abundance: many
len: 13

CDR3nt: TGCAGCGTTGAGTTGGGAACTAGCGGGACGAGCGAGCAGTACTTC
CDR3aa: CSVELGTSGTSEQYF
j_gene: TRBJ2-7
v_gene: TRBV29-1
d_gene: TRBD2
abundance: .
len: 15

CDR3nt: TGTGCCAGCACCTTAGACAGGTTCAACGAGCAGTACTTC
CDR3aa: CASTLDRFNEQYF
j_gene: TRBJ2-7
v_gene: TRBV7-2
d_gene: .
abundance: many
len: 13

CDR3nt: TGCAGTGTTGACGGGACCTTTGGGACAGATACGCAGTATTTT
CDR3aa: CSVDGTFGTDTQYF
j_gene: TRBJ2-3
v_gene: TRBV20-1
d_gene: .
abundance: many
len: 14

CDR3nt: TGTGCCAGCAGTTACTGGACAGGCTATGGCTACACCTTC
CDR3aa: CASSYWTGYGYTF
j_gene: TRBJ1-2
v_gene: TRBV6-6
d_gene: TRBD1
abundance: many
len: 13

CDR3nt: TGTGCCAGCAGCTTCTCCGGGATCAGCGGCGACGAGCAGTACTTC
CDR3aa: CASSFSGISGDEQYF
j_gene: TRBJ2-7
v_gene: TRBV7-9
d_gene: .
abundance: many
len: 15

CDR3nt: TGCAGTGCTACTAGCGGCCGGATGTCAGATACGCAGTATTTT
CDR3aa: CSATSGRMSDTQYF
j_gene: TRBJ2-3
v_gene: TRBV20-1
d_gene: TRBD2
abundance: .
len: 14

CDR3nt: TGTGCCAGCAGCTCGGGGGATAGCATACTCCAAGAGACCCAGTACTTC
CDR3aa: CASSSGDSILQETQYF
j_gene: TRBJ2-5
v_gene: TRBV7-8
d_gene: .
abundance: many
len: 16

CDR3nt: TGCGCCAGCAGTCACGGAATGGACACTGAAGCTTTCTTT
CDR3aa: CASSHGMDTEAFF
j_gene: TRBJ1-1
v_gene: TRBV10-2
d_gene: .
abundance: few
len: 13

CDR3nt: TGTGCCAGCACCCGGGTGGGATACGAGCAGTACTTC
CDR3aa: CASTRVGYEQYF
j_gene: TRBJ2-7
v_gene: TRBV7-9
d_gene: .
abundance: many
len: 12

CDR3nt: TGCAGTGCTAGGGTCGTAGGGAGTGTCAATGAGCAGTTCTTC
CDR3aa: CSARVVGSVNEQFF
j_gene: TRBJ2-1
v_gene: TRBV20-1
d_gene: .
abundance: many
len: 14

CDR3nt: TGCGCCAGCAGCTTCGACATGGACTATGGCTACACCTTC
CDR3aa: CASSFDMDYGYTF
j_gene: TRBJ1-2
v_gene: TRBV5-1
d_gene: .
abundance: .
len: 13

CDR3nt: TGTGCCAGCAGCAAAGTGTACAGGGGTGGCCGGTACGAGCAGTACTTC
CDR3aa: CASSKVYRGGRYEQYF
j_gene: TRBJ2-7
v_gene: TRBV21-1
d_gene: .
abundance: many
len: 16

CDR3nt: TGTGCCAGCAGACCTACGACAGGGTCGGCCACTGAAGCTTTCTTT
CDR3aa: CASRPTTGSATEAFF
j_gene: TRBJ1-1
v_gene: TRBV12-3/TRBV12-4
d_gene: TRBD1
abundance: few
len: 15

CDR3nt: TGTGCCACGAATGGGGACAGGGTCGAGCAGTACTTC
CDR3aa: CATNGDRVEQYF
j_gene: TRBJ2-7
v_gene: TRBV6-1
d_gene: TRBD1
abundance: many
len: 12

CDR3nt: TGTGCCAGCAGCCCCGGTGGGGATGGCAATGAGCAGTTCTTC
CDR3aa: CASSPGGDGNEQFF
j_gene: TRBJ2-1
v_gene: TRBV5-5
d_gene: .
abundance: many
len: 14

CDR3nt: TGTGCCAGCAGCTCCCGGGGGGTCCCCACAGATACGCAGTATTTT
CDR3aa: CASSSRGVPTDTQYF
j_gene: TRBJ2-3
v_gene: TRBV7-9
d_gene: TRBD2
abundance: many
len: 15

CDR3nt: TGTGCCACCAGCAGAGCAAGGAGAAGCGTTACTCAGCCCCAGCATTTT
CDR3aa: CATSRARRSVTQPQHF
j_gene: TRBJ1-5
v_gene: TRBV15
d_gene: .
abundance: many
len: 16

CDR3nt: TGTGCCAGCAGCTTACTAGCGGGGGGCCCCGATACGCAGTATTTT
CDR3aa: CASSLLAGGPDTQYF
j_gene: TRBJ2-3
v_gene: TRBV7-2
d_gene: TRBD2
abundance: many
len: 15

CDR3nt: TGCGCCAGCAGTGAGGGGACTCTCCCGTACGAGCAGTACTTC
CDR3aa: CASSEGTLPYEQYF
j_gene: TRBJ2-7
v_gene: TRBV10-2
d_gene: .
abundance: many
len: 14

CDR3nt: TGTGCCAGCAGCGTAGAGGGGCGGATCAACACCGGGGAGCTGTTTTTT
CDR3aa: CASSVEGRINTGELFF
j_gene: TRBJ2-2
v_gene: TRBV9
d_gene: .
abundance: .
len: 16

CDR3nt: TGCAGTGCTAGTCTAGCGACCTACGAGCAGTACTTC
CDR3aa: CSASLATYEQYF
j_gene: TRBJ2-7
v_gene: TRBV20-1
d_gene: .
abundance: many
len: 12

CDR3nt: TGTGCCACCAGTGATACCCGGGGTAGCAAGGGGATTCAAGAGACCCAGTACTTC
CDR3aa: CATSDTRGSKGIQETQYF
j_gene: TRBJ2-5
v_gene: TRBV24-1
d_gene: .
abundance: few
len: 18

CDR3nt: TGTGCCAGCAGCTTCGAAGAAAACACTGAAGCTTTCTTT
CDR3aa: CASSFEENTEAFF
j_gene: TRBJ1-1
v_gene: TRBV7-8
d_gene: .
abundance: few
len: 13

CDR3nt: TGTGCCAGCAGGGGACTAGCGGGAGGTGGAGGAGGAATTGATGAGCAGTTCTTC
CDR3aa: CASRGLAGGGGGIDEQFF
j_gene: TRBJ2-1
v_gene: TRBV28
d_gene: TRBD2
abundance: .
len: 18

CDR3nt: TGTGCCAGCCCCGGGGGTACGCAGTATTTT
CDR3aa: CASPGGTQYF
j_gene: TRBJ2-3
v_gene: TRBV27
d_gene: .
abundance: many
len: 10

CDR3nt: TGTGCCAGCAGTCAACAGGGCAGTAACACTGAAGCTTTCTTT
CDR3aa: CASSQQGSNTEAFF
j_gene: TRBJ1-1
v_gene: TRBV6-4
d_gene: .
abundance: many
len: 14

CDR3nt: TGTGCCAGCAGCTTGATTGGGGGGGTTCTGTACGAGCAGTACTTC
CDR3aa: CASSLIGGVLYEQYF
j_gene: TRBJ2-7
v_gene: TRBV5-6
d_gene: TRBD2
abundance: few
len: 15

CDR3nt: TGCGCCAGCAGCGGGGAGGGCCCTGTCACCACAGATACGCAGTATTTT
CDR3aa: CASSGEGPVTTDTQYF
j_gene: TRBJ2-3
v_gene: TRBV5-1
d_gene: TRBD2
abundance: many
len: 16

CDR3nt: TGTGCCAGCGCGGTAACTAGCAATCAGCCCCAGCATTTT
CDR3aa: CASAVTSNQPQHF
j_gene: TRBJ1-5
v_gene: TRBV7-6
d_gene: .
abundance: many
len: 13

CDR3nt: TGTGCCAGCAGTTTCGGACAGCGGAACTATGGCTACACCTTC
CDR3aa: CASSFGQRNYGYTF
j_gene: TRBJ1-2
v_gene: TRBV12-3/TRBV12-4
d_gene: .
abundance: many
len: 14

CDR3nt: TGTGCCAGCAGTTCTTACACAAGGAACACTGAAGCTTTCTTT
CDR3aa: CASSSYTRNTEAFF
j_gene: TRBJ1-1
v_gene: TRBV27
d_gene: .
abundance: few
len: 14

CDR3nt: TGTGCCAGCAGCTCCCGTACGAGCAGCCATGAGCAGTTCTTC
CDR3aa: CASSSRTSSHEQFF
j_gene: TRBJ2-1
v_gene: TRBV7-2
d_gene: .
abundance: many
len: 14

CDR3nt: TGTGCCAGCAGCTTAGGGACCGCCCCCGTTACGCAGTATTTT
CDR3aa: CASSLGTAPVTQYF
j_gene: TRBJ2-3
v_gene: TRBV7-2
d_gene: .
abundance: many
len: 14